The next 3 T cell receptor beta chains were all read from a single sample in a study of OX40 agonist ivuxolimab in advanced cancers. Method: immunoSEQ multiplex PCR; TCRdb's copy keeps in-frame clones and lacks some. The table records over 65,000 clones, 80% to 90% of them present only once. This sample comprised CD4+ or CD8+ T cells sorted from blood, obtained in a trial of the OX40 agonist ivuxolimab. These receptors all stem from an adult with an advanced solid tumor such as melanoma, head and neck, liver or kidney cancer.

The CDR3 sequence: CSASTGGSYGYTF. Written as DNA, the CDR3 is TGCAGCGCCTCCACAGGGGGCAGCTATGGCTACACCTTC. The genes are TRBV29-1 and TRBJ1-2; 9 bases align to TRBD1. The junction had 7 bases not matched to a gene; V was cut back by 7 bases and J by 4 bases. This CDR3 region has 13 residues. Germline CDR1 is SQVTM and CDR2 is ANQGSEA.

The V call is TRBV7-9, the J call TRBJ2-1; tentative D call: TRBD1 (6 bases). The germline V gene has CDR1 SEHNR and CDR2 FQNEAQ (reference sequence). The CDR3 runs to 13 residues. Trimming took off 5 bases at V and 4 bases at J, with 9 bases between the two ends. CDR3 nucleotides: TGTGCCAGCAGCGAAGGACAGTACAATGAGCAGTTCTTC. This translates into CASSEGQYNEQFF.

Written as DNA, the CDR3 is TGTGCCAGCAGCCGAGGACTAGTCTTTACTAAAGACGAGCAGTACTTC. Amino acid sequence: CASSRGLVFTKDEQYF. The chain employs TRBV14 and TRBJ2-7, with 7 bases identical to TRBD2. The CDR3 contains 16 residues. Germline V lookup: CDR1 SGHDN, CDR2 FVKESK. After removal of 4 bases from V and 5 bases from J, the junction contained 14 bases not matched to a gene. Combining the CDR3 with reference TRBV14 and TRBJ2-7 gives the whole variable domain EAGVTQFPSHSVIEKGQTVTLRCDPISGHDNLYWYRRVMGKEIKFLLHFVKESKQDESGMPNNRFLAERTGGTYSTLKVQPAELEDSGVYFCASSRGLVFTKDEQYFGPGTRLTVT.